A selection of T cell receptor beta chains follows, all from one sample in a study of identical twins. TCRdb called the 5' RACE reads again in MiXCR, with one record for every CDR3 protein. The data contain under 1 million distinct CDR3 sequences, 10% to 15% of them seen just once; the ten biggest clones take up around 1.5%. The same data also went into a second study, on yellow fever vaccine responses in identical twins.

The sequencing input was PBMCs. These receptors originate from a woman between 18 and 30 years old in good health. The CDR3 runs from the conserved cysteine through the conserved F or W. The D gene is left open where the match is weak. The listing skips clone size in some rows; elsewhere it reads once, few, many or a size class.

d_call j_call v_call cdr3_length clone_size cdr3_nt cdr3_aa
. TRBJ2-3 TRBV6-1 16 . TGTGCCAGCGCTCATGCGGGGCTAGAGGAAGCAGATACGCAGTATTTT CASAHAGLEEADTQYF
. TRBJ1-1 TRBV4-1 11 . TGCGCCAGCAGCCAAGGGGCCGACTCTTTCTTT CASSQGADSFF
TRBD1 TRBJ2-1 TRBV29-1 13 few TGCAGCGTAACTCCGGGACAGGGTAATGAGCAGTTCTTC CSVTPGQGNEQFF
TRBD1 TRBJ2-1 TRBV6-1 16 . TGTGCCAGCAGCCGTACGGTGGACAGGGTATCTAGTGAGCAGTTCTTC CASSRTVDRVSSEQFF
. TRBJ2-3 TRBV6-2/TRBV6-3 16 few TGTGCCAGCAGTTACTCGAGAGGGTTGGGTTTAGATACGCAGTATTTT CASSYSRGLGLDTQYF
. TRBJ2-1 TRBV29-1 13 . TGCAGCGTCCCCCACGCTACACGGGATGAGCAGTTCTTC CSVPHATRDEQFF
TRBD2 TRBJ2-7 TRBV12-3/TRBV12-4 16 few TGTGCCAGCAGATTAGCCGGGACTAGCGGGAGCTACGAGCAGTACTTC CASRLAGTSGSYEQYF
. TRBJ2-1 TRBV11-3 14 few TGTGCCAGCAGCTTATCGGACTTCTACAATGAGCAGTTCTTC CASSLSDFYNEQFF
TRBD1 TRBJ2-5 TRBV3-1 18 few TGTGCCAGCAGCCAAGATCTCCAGGACAGGGAATGCCAAGAGACCCAGTACTTC CASSQDLQDRECQETQYF
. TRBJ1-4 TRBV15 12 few TGTGCCACCAGCAGAGATATTGAAAAACTGTTTTTT CATSRDIEKLFF
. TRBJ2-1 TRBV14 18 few TGTGCCAGCAGCCAAGTCGTAAGGGAGAATGAACGGTACAATGAGCAGTTCTTC CASSQVVRENERYNEQFF
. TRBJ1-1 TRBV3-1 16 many TGTGCCAGCAGCCCCTGGGTAGGGGGGTTGAACACTGAAGCTTTCTTT CASSPWVGGLNTEAFF
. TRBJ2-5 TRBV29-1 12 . TGCAGCGTTGAAGCGGGGGAAAAGACCCAGTACTTC CSVEAGEKTQYF
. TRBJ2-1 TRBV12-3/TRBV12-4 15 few TGTGCCAGCAGTTTAGATGTTGGGCAATACAATGAGCAGTTCTTC CASSLDVGQYNEQFF
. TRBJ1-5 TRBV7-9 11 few TGTGCCAGCAGCCAGGGCCAGGCCCAGCATTTT CASSQGQAQHF
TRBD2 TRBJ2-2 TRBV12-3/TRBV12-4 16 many TGTGCCAGCAGTCACATAGCGGGGGGATCGACCGGGGAGCTGTTTTTT CASSHIAGGSTGELFF
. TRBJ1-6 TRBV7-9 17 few TGTGCCAGCAGCTTAGCGCTGCTCCGGGGAACTAATTCACCCCTCCACTTT CASSLALLRGTNSPLHF
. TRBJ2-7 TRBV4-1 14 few TGCGCCAGCAGCCCTTCCGACAGGTACTACGAGCAGTACTTC CASSPSDRYYEQYF
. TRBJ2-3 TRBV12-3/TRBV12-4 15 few TGTGCCAGCCGGTTGGGGCTAGTACCCTTGGATACGCAGTATTTT CASRLGLVPLDTQYF
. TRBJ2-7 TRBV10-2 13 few TGCGCCAGCAGCGCCGACTACCAGGCCGAGCAGTACTTC CASSADYQAEQYF
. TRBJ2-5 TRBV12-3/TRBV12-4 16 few TGTGCCAGCAGTTTTTCTGTCAGGGACGTCCAAGAGACCCAGTACTTC CASSFSVRDVQETQYF
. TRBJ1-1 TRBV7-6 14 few TGTGCCAGCAGCTTAGCGAAGGGAGGCACTGAAGCTTTCTTT CASSLAKGGTEAFF
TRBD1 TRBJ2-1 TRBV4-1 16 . TGCGCCAGCAGCCAGCCCTCCGGACAGGTAAAGAATGAGCAGTTCTTC CASSQPSGQVKNEQFF
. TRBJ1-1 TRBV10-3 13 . TGTGCCATCAGTCCTACAGGGAACACTGAAGCTTTCTTT CAISPTGNTEAFF
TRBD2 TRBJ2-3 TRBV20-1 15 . TGCAGTGCTAGAGGGCGGGGGTCGGGCACAGATACGCAGTATTTT CSARGRGSGTDTQYF
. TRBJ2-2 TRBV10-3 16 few TGTGCCATCAGTTCAACTCAGGGGACCAACAGCGGGGAGCTGTTTTTT CAISSTQGTNSGELFF
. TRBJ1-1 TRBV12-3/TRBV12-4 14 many TGTGCCAGCACTCAAACCGGGGTTGGGTTTGAAGCTTTCTTT CASTQTGVGFEAFF
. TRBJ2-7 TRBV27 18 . TGTGCCAGCAGTTTAAGGGGTAGCAACCAGATTAACTCCTACGAGCAGTACTTC CASSLRGSNQINSYEQYF
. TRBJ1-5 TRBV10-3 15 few TGTGCCATCAGTGACCCCCAGAAGGGGGTGCAGCCCCAGCATTTT CAISDPQKGVQPQHF
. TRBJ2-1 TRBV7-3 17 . TGTGCCAGCAGCCCAAACAGGGATTGGGCGGGTAGGGATGAGCAGTTCTTC CASSPNRDWAGRDEQFF
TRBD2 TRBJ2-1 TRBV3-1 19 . TGTGCCAGCTGCCAGCATACCCCTGGACTAGCGGGCTCTTACAATGAGCAGTTCTTC CASCQHTPGLAGSYNEQFF
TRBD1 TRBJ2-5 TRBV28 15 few TGTGCCAGCAGCCCCCGGACAGGGGGAGCAGAGACCCAGTACTTC CASSPRTGGAETQYF
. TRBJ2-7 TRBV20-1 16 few TGCAGTGCTAGAGACGGGGGACAGCACAACTCCTACGAGCAGTACTTC CSARDGGQHNSYEQYF
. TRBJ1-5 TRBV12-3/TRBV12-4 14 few TGTGCCAGCACCACAACCCAGTCTGGACAGCCCCAGCATTTT CASTTTQSGQPQHF
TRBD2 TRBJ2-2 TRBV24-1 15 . TGTGCCACCAGGCCACCCGCGGGGGGAGCCGGGGAGCTGTTTTTT CATRPPAGGAGELFF
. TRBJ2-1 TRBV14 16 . TGTGCCAGCAGCCAAGATCTACCAGGGGTTAGGAATGAGCAGTTCTTC CASSQDLPGVRNEQFF
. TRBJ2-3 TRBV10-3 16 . TGTGCCATCAGTGACTCCCTACGGGGGCGCACAGATACGCAGTATTTT CAISDSLRGRTDTQYF
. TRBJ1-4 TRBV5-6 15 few TGTGCCAGCAGCTTGGCCATGGCGGGCCTAGAAAAACTGTTTTTT CASSLAMAGLEKLFF
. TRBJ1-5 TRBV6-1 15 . TGTGCCAGCAGTGCAAGGGATAACGGCAATCAGCCCCAGCATTTT CASSARDNGNQPQHF
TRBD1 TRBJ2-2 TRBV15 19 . TGTGCCACCAGCAGTAACACTCCGGGACAGGGGCCGAACACCGGGGAGCTGTTTTTT CATSSNTPGQGPNTGELFF
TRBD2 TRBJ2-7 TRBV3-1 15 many TGTGCCAGCAGCCGACTAGCGGGACCTTCCTACGAGCAGTACTTC CASSRLAGPSYEQYF
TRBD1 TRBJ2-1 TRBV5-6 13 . TGTGCCAGCACTGAGGGACAGTACAATGAGCAGTTCTTC CASTEGQYNEQFF
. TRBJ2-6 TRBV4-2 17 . TGTGCCAGCAGCCAAGATCATGGGGGATCTGGGGCCAACGTCCTGACTTTC CASSQDHGGSGANVLTF
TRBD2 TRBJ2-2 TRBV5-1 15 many TGCGCCAGCAGCGTAGCGGGGCCGGACACCGGGGAGCTGTTTTTT CASSVAGPDTGELFF
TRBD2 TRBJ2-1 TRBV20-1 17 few TGCAGTGCTAGAGATTCCGGCGGCGGGAGACCTTACAATGAGCAGTTCTTC CSARDSGGGRPYNEQFF
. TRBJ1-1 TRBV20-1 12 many TGCAGTGCTAGGGGGTCGGACACTGAAGCTTTCTTT CSARGSDTEAFF
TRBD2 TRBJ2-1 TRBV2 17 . TGTGCCAGCAGCCCCGGGACTAGCGGGCTAGCTTTCTATGAGCAGTTCTTC CASSPGTSGLAFYEQFF
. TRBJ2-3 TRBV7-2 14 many TGTGCCAGCAGCCCAGGGGTAGCGGCGGGTACGCAGTATTTT CASSPGVAAGTQYF
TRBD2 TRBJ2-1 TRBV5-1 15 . TGCGCCAGCACCCGGACTAGCGGGACAATGAATGAGCAGTTCTTC CASTRTSGTMNEQFF
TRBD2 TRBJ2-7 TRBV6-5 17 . TGTGCCAGCAGTTACGCAACTAGCGGGGGCCCCTCCTACGAGCAGTACTTC CASSYATSGGPSYEQYF
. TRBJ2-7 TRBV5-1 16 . TGCGCCAGCAGCTCCCGCGATACAACAGGGTTATACGAGCAGTACTTC CASSSRDTTGLYEQYF
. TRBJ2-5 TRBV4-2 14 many TGTGCCAGCAGCCGAGAGGGGGACGCGGAGACCCAGTACTTC CASSREGDAETQYF